Listed below are T cell receptor beta chains from one sample, sequenced in a study of blood T cell repertoires in COVID-19. Only in-frame clones appear in the TCRdb table, and some are missing; sequencing was by immunoSEQ multiplex PCR. The sample has more than 70,000 clones, around 90% seen once. The sample was peripheral blood. The receptors originated from a man between 45 and 60 years old with active COVID-19. The CDR3 runs from the conserved cysteine through the conserved F or W. The D gene is left open where the match is weak. Part of the rows lack a size; the others show once, few, many or a class for expanded clones.

size,D,V,J,DNA,CDR3
once,NA,TRBV3-1/TRBV3-2,TRBJ2-7,TGTGCCAGCAGCCAAGGAGCCGGGTACGAGCAGTACTTC,CASSQGAGYEQYF
NA,NA,TRBV9,TRBJ1-2,TGTGCCAGCAGCGTAGGCAGGGTTGGGGGCTACACCTTC,CASSVGRVGGYTF
NA,NA,TRBV27,TRBJ1-6,TGTGCCAGCAGTTTTTCGGCGGAGAGCTCCTATAATTCACCCCTCCACTTT,CASSFSAESSYNSPLHF
NA,NA,TRBV5-6,TRBJ2-7,TGTGCCAGCAGCTTGAACTGGGGGCTTACCTACGAGCAGTACTTC,CASSLNWGLTYEQYF
once,NA,TRBV10-1,TRBJ1-3,TGCGCCAGCAGTGAGAGGGGGATACAAGGCTCTGGAAACACCATATATTTT,CASSERGIQGSGNTIYF
once,NA,TRBV28,TRBJ1-2,TGTGCCAGCAGTTTTGCGGGGAGAGCTAACTATGGCTACACCTTC,CASSFAGRANYGYTF
NA,TRBD2,TRBV3-1/TRBV3-2,TRBJ2-5,TGTGCCAGCAGCCAAGATCCAAGGACTAGCGGGAGGGCCGGAATCCAGTACTTC,CASSQDPRTSGRAGIQYF
NA,TRBD2,TRBV27,TRBJ2-3,TGTGCCAGCAGTACCCGGACTAGATCGGCTGATACGCAGTATTTT,CASSTRTRSADTQYF
NA,TRBD1,TRBV28,TRBJ2-4,TGTGCCAGCAGTTCCCCGGCAGGGGGAAGGAAAAACATTCAGTACTTC,CASSSPAGGRKNIQYF
NA,NA,TRBV3-1/TRBV3-2,TRBJ1-1,TGTGCCAGCAGCCCTGACAGACTTGGGGCTTTCTTT,CASSPDRLGAFF
NA,NA,TRBV27,TRBJ1-5,TGTGCCAGCAGCCTCGGACTTGGAACACCCCAGCATTTT,CASSLGLGTPQHF
NA,TRBD1,TRBV28,TRBJ1-2,TGTGCCAGCAGTACGCAGGGGGGAAGACATGGCTACACCTTC,CASSTQGGRHGYTF
NA,TRBD1,TRBV4-3,TRBJ2-3,TGCGCCAGCAGCCCTAGGACAGGGGGGTTCGCAGATACGCAGTATTTT,CASSPRTGGFADTQYF
NA,NA,TRBV28,TRBJ1-2,TGTGCCAGCAGTAACGACAGTCTATCCTACACCTTC,CASSNDSLSYTF
NA,TRBD1,TRBV2,TRBJ1-5,TGTGCCAGCAGTGATAGGGACAGGGGAGGTGGTCAGCCCCAGCATTTT,CASSDRDRGGGQPQHF
NA,TRBD1,TRBV5-4,TRBJ2-6,TGTGCCAGCAGCTTGGCTACGACAGGGGGCCCTGGGGCCAACGTCCTGACTTTC,CASSLATTGGPGANVLTF
NA,TRBD2,TRBV7-7,TRBJ2-1,TGTGCTAGCAGCGCGACCGGACTAGCGGGCAATGAGCAGTTCTTC,CASSATGLAGNEQFF
NA,NA,TRBV24-1,TRBJ2-5,TGTGCCACCAGTGATTTCCCCAGCGGGCAAGAGACCCAGTACTTC,CATSDFPSGQETQYF